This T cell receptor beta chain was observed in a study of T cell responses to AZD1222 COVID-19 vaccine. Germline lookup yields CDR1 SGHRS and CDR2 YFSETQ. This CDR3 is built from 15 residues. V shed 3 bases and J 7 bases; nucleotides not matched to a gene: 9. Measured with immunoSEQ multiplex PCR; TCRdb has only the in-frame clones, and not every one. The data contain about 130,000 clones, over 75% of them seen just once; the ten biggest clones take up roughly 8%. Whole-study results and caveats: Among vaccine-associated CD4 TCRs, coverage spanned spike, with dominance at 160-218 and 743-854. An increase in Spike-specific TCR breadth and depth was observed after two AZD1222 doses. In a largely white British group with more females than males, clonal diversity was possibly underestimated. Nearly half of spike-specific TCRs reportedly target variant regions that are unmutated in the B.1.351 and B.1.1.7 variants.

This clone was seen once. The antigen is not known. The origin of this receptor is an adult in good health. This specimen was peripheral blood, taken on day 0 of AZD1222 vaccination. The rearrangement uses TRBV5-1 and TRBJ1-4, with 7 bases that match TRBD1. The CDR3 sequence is CASSSQGGRGEKLFF. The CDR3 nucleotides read TGCGCCAGCAGCTCCCAGGGGGGGCGTGGTGAAAAACTGTTTTTT.